This T cell receptor (beta chain) is from a study of blood T cell repertoires in COVID-19. Across the whole study: Italy, Spain and the United States were the sources of the convalescent and acute COVID-19 samples. T cells, B-cell-depleted T cells, or PBMCs provided the cDNA or gDNA that served as material.

Per germline, CDR1 SGHRS and CDR2 YFSETQ. The CDR3 runs to 16 residues. V lost 0 bases to trimming and J lost 1 base, with 10 bases between them. Per the authors' pipeline: The authors estimated nucleated cell counts from reference gene primer amplification. Data came from immunoSEQ multiplex PCR; TCRdb stores just in-frame clones and leaves some out. V and J calls and clone size are as listed in that table; D and trimming were resolved from the DNA. The sample includes fewer than 150,000 clones, roughly 80% of them seen just once. The sequence came from a woman between 45 and 65 years old with acute or convalescent COVID-19. Sequenced material: peripheral blood. V and J are TRBV5-1 and TRBJ2-2, with D perhaps matching TRBD1 (5 bases). The CDR3 here is CASSLVPQGNTGELFF. The CDR3 bases are TGCGCCAGCAGCTTGGTACCTCAGGGGAACACCGGGGAGCTGTTTTTT.